This T cell receptor (beta chain) appears in the sequencing data of a study of T cell responses to AZD1222 COVID-19 vaccine. Regarding the study as a whole: CD4 TCRs linked to vaccination spanned spike, dominating at 160-218 and 743-854. There were mostly white British donors and more females than males, and clonal diversity was possibly underestimated. After two AZD1222 doses, spike-specific TCR breadth and depth rose versus day 0. Reports indicate that nearly half of spike-specific TCRs are directed at unmutated variant regions.

Produced via immunoSEQ multiplex PCR; TCRdb's table is partial and in-frame only. The sample has more than 100,000 clones; 88% are singletons. Germline lookup yields CDR1 MNHNS and CDR2 SASEGT. This CDR3 region has 15 residues. V dropped 3 bases and J dropped 5; count of bases not matched to a gene: 3. This clone was observed once. The antigen remains undetermined. The V call is TRBV6-1, the J call TRBJ1-5; 11 bases match TRBD1. The receptor's source is an adult in good health. Sequencing was performed on peripheral blood, taken on day 0 of AZD1222 vaccination. This chain's CDR3 is CASSDRDRGDQPQHF. The CDR3 nucleotides are TGTGCCAGCAGTGACCGGGACAGGGGGGATCAGCCCCAGCATTTT.